A selection of T cell receptor beta chains follows, all from one sample in a study of cytomegalovirus exposure and HLA in healthy donors. The repertoire was sequenced with immunoSEQ multiplex PCR; TCRdb's copy has only in-frame clones and lacks some. This sample has some 150,000 clones; 82% occur once, and the top ten carry approximately 11%. Sequences were obtained from PBMCs. All receptors come from a man aged 50 to 60 in good health and CMV-seropositive. CDR3s include the opening cysteine and the closing phenylalanine or tryptophan. D genes are given only for firm matches. Only part of the rows carry a size: once, few, many, or a class if the clone is expanded.

v_call: TRBV7-2
j_call: TRBJ2-7
clone_size: .
d_call: .
cdr3_nt: TGTGCCAGCAGCTTAGACAGAAAGTACGAGCAGTACTTC
cdr3_aa: CASSLDRKYEQYF

v_call: TRBV4-1
j_call: TRBJ2-7
clone_size: .
d_call: TRBD2
cdr3_nt: TGCGCCAGCAGCCAAGAATTCAGGGCCGGGAGGTACGAGCAGTACTTC
cdr3_aa: CASSQEFRAGRYEQYF

v_call: TRBV9
j_call: TRBJ2-3
clone_size: .
d_call: .
cdr3_nt: TGTGCCAGCAGCGGGTGGACGGGAGCTGATACGCAGTATTTT
cdr3_aa: CASSGWTGADTQYF

v_call: TRBV7-9
j_call: TRBJ2-1
clone_size: .
d_call: .
cdr3_nt: TGTGCCAGCAGCTTAGTTTCCGGAGGTGGGTACAATGAGCAGTTCTTC
cdr3_aa: CASSLVSGGGYNEQFF

v_call: TRBV28
j_call: TRBJ2-2
clone_size: once
d_call: .
cdr3_nt: TGTGCCAGCAGTTTAACGGGGGGCCCTACCGGGGAGCTGTTTTTT
cdr3_aa: CASSLTGGPTGELFF

v_call: TRBV28
j_call: TRBJ1-2
clone_size: once
d_call: TRBD1
cdr3_nt: TGTGCCAGTATGGGACAGGGGATCTATGGCTACACCTTC
cdr3_aa: CASMGQGIYGYTF

v_call: TRBV10-3
j_call: TRBJ1-3
clone_size: few
d_call: .
cdr3_nt: TGTGCCATCAGTGAAGCGGCAGACACCATATATTTT
cdr3_aa: CAISEAADTIYF

v_call: TRBV19
j_call: TRBJ2-7
clone_size: .
d_call: TRBD2
cdr3_nt: TGTGCCAGTAGTACAAATAGCGGGAGACGCTACGAGCAGTACTTC
cdr3_aa: CASSTNSGRRYEQYF

v_call: TRBV10-3
j_call: TRBJ2-1
clone_size: .
d_call: .
cdr3_nt: TGTGCCATCAGAGGTACCAGCGGGCCCTACAATGAGCAGTTCTTC
cdr3_aa: CAIRGTSGPYNEQFF

v_call: TRBV6-4
j_call: TRBJ2-1
clone_size: .
d_call: TRBD1
cdr3_nt: TGTGCCAGCATGGCGATACGGGACAGGGGGTATGAGCAGTTCTTC
cdr3_aa: CASMAIRDRGYEQFF

v_call: TRBV5-1
j_call: TRBJ2-7
clone_size: .
d_call: .
cdr3_nt: TGCGCCAGCAGCTTGGAAGGGGTCAGCCCCTACGAGCAGTACTTC
cdr3_aa: CASSLEGVSPYEQYF

v_call: TRBV9
j_call: TRBJ2-6
clone_size: .
d_call: .
cdr3_nt: TGTGCCAGCAGCGCCCCTATTTCTGGGGCCAACGTCCTGACTTTC
cdr3_aa: CASSAPISGANVLTF

v_call: TRBV2
j_call: TRBJ1-1
clone_size: .
d_call: .
cdr3_nt: TGTGCCAGCAGTGACTCAGAGAACACTGAAGCTTTCTTT
cdr3_aa: CASSDSENTEAFF

v_call: TRBV9
j_call: TRBJ2-3
clone_size: .
d_call: TRBD2
cdr3_nt: TGTGCCAGCAGCTCCCGACTAGCGGGAGGCGTTGATACGCAGTATTTT
cdr3_aa: CASSSRLAGGVDTQYF

v_call: TRBV19
j_call: TRBJ2-2
clone_size: .
d_call: TRBD1
cdr3_nt: TGTGCCAGTAGTAGCGTCCCGGGACAGAGGACCGGGGAGCTGTTTTTT
cdr3_aa: CASSSVPGQRTGELFF

v_call: TRBV29-1
j_call: TRBJ2-7
clone_size: once
d_call: TRBD1
cdr3_nt: TGCAGCGTTGGAGGGGACAGGGCTTACGAGCAGTACTTC
cdr3_aa: CSVGGDRAYEQYF

v_call: TRBV5-4
j_call: TRBJ1-1
clone_size: .
d_call: TRBD1
cdr3_nt: TGTGCCAGCAGCTTTGGGAGAGGGGGCCCCACTGAAGCTTTCTTT
cdr3_aa: CASSFGRGGPTEAFF

v_call: TRBV5-1
j_call: TRBJ2-2
clone_size: once
d_call: .
cdr3_nt: TGCGCCAGCAACCCTTTGGACTCTAACACCGGGGAGCTGTTTTTT
cdr3_aa: CASNPLDSNTGELFF

v_call: TRBV13
j_call: TRBJ2-7
clone_size: .
d_call: .
cdr3_nt: TGTGCCAGCAGCCCCACCTTGAGCTCCTACGAGCAGTACTTC
cdr3_aa: CASSPTLSSYEQYF

v_call: TRBV19
j_call: TRBJ1-2
clone_size: .
d_call: .
cdr3_nt: TGTGCCAGTAGTGAAATAAACGAGGATGGCTACACCTTC
cdr3_aa: CASSEINEDGYTF

v_call: TRBV19
j_call: TRBJ1-1
clone_size: .
d_call: TRBD1
cdr3_nt: TGTGCCAGTAGCCCGATTTTCCAGGGGGCTACGAACACTGAAGCTTTCTTT
cdr3_aa: CASSPIFQGATNTEAFF

v_call: TRBV10-3
j_call: TRBJ1-1
clone_size: .
d_call: .
cdr3_nt: TGTGCCATCAGTCCGGACAGCTTGAACACTGAAGCTTTCTTT
cdr3_aa: CAISPDSLNTEAFF

v_call: TRBV19
j_call: TRBJ2-2
clone_size: .
d_call: .
cdr3_nt: TGTGCCAGTAGTTCCATGGCAGCGAACACCGGGGAGCTGTTTTTT
cdr3_aa: CASSSMAANTGELFF

v_call: TRBV28
j_call: TRBJ2-2
clone_size: .
d_call: TRBD1
cdr3_nt: TGTGCCAGCAGGCCCGGGACAGAGAACACCGGGGAGCTGTTTTTT
cdr3_aa: CASRPGTENTGELFF

v_call: TRBV28
j_call: TRBJ1-1
clone_size: .
d_call: .
cdr3_nt: TGTGCCAGCATCCCCCCGGGGGAGGTGTCCGAAGCTTTCTTT
cdr3_aa: CASIPPGEVSEAFF

v_call: TRBV6-5
j_call: TRBJ2-5
clone_size: .
d_call: .
cdr3_nt: TGTGCCAGCAGTCGGGACTCCATCAGACAGTACTTC
cdr3_aa: CASSRDSIRQYF

v_call: TRBV6-1
j_call: TRBJ2-5
clone_size: few
d_call: TRBD2
cdr3_nt: TGTGCCAGCAGTGAAATAGCGGGAGGGGGGGAAGAGACCCAGTACTTC
cdr3_aa: CASSEIAGGGEETQYF

v_call: TRBV6-1
j_call: TRBJ1-4
clone_size: few
d_call: .
cdr3_nt: TGTGCCAGCGGGGATTCCGGGGTGTTTTTT
cdr3_aa: CASGDSGVFF

v_call: TRBV4-2
j_call: TRBJ1-1
clone_size: .
d_call: TRBD1
cdr3_nt: TGTGCCAGCAGCCAAGACGGAGACAGGGTAAGAGAGGCTTTCTTT
cdr3_aa: CASSQDGDRVREAFF

v_call: TRBV9
j_call: TRBJ2-1
clone_size: few
d_call: .
cdr3_nt: TGTGCCAGCAGCGTAGCGCCGGGTACGGGGAGCAATGAGCAGTTCTTC
cdr3_aa: CASSVAPGTGSNEQFF

v_call: TRBV28
j_call: TRBJ1-1
clone_size: .
d_call: TRBD1
cdr3_nt: TGTGCCAGCAGTTTAAGGGCAGGGGGCGTTAGGTGGGCAGGCACTGAAGCTTTCTTT
cdr3_aa: CASSLRAGGVRWAGTEAFF

v_call: TRBV30
j_call: TRBJ1-1
clone_size: .
d_call: .
cdr3_nt: TGTGCCTGGAATCAGGCGAACACTGAAGCTTTCTTT
cdr3_aa: CAWNQANTEAFF

v_call: TRBV6-1
j_call: TRBJ2-7
clone_size: .
d_call: .
cdr3_nt: TGTGCCAGCAGTTTACGTAGGGAGGCGGTCGGGCAGTACTTC
cdr3_aa: CASSLRREAVGQYF

v_call: TRBV5-6
j_call: TRBJ1-2
clone_size: .
d_call: TRBD1
cdr3_nt: TGTGCCAGCAGCTTGGTCGGGACAGACTATGGCTACACCTTC
cdr3_aa: CASSLVGTDYGYTF

v_call: TRBV28
j_call: TRBJ1-1
clone_size: .
d_call: TRBD1
cdr3_nt: TGTGCCAGCACCAATCCGACAGGGCGAGTTTTAGCTTTCTTT
cdr3_aa: CASTNPTGRVLAFF

v_call: TRBV15
j_call: TRBJ2-5
clone_size: .
d_call: .
cdr3_nt: TGTGCCACAAGCCGGGATGGAGAGACCCAGTACTTC
cdr3_aa: CATSRDGETQYF

v_call: TRBV30
j_call: TRBJ1-1
clone_size: .
d_call: .
cdr3_nt: TGTGCCTGGGGAGGGGGGGGCACTGAAGCTTTCTTT
cdr3_aa: CAWGGGGTEAFF

v_call: TRBV19
j_call: TRBJ2-1
clone_size: .
d_call: .
cdr3_nt: TGTGCCAGTAGTCCTCTAGCCGCAACGAATGAGCAGTTCTTC
cdr3_aa: CASSPLAATNEQFF

v_call: TRBV6-1
j_call: TRBJ1-1
clone_size: .
d_call: .
cdr3_nt: TGTGCCAGCAGTTCATCAGGGGTGAGGGACACTGAAGCTTTCTTT
cdr3_aa: CASSSSGVRDTEAFF

v_call: TRBV28
j_call: TRBJ1-2
clone_size: .
d_call: TRBD1
cdr3_nt: TGTGCCAGCAGTTCACCGGGACAGGGGGATGGCTACACCTTC
cdr3_aa: CASSSPGQGDGYTF

v_call: TRBV29-1
j_call: TRBJ2-5
clone_size: .
d_call: .
cdr3_nt: TGCAGCGTTGACCATCAGGGGGGAGAGACCCAGTACTTC
cdr3_aa: CSVDHQGGETQYF

v_call: TRBV5-5
j_call: TRBJ2-7
clone_size: .
d_call: TRBD1
cdr3_nt: TGTGCCAGCAGCCTCCCCCCGGGACAGGGGGATCAGTACTTC
cdr3_aa: CASSLPPGQGDQYF

v_call: TRBV4-1
j_call: TRBJ1-5
clone_size: many
d_call: .
cdr3_nt: TGCGCCAGCAGCCAAGGGGGCCATAAGCCCCAGCATTTT
cdr3_aa: CASSQGGHKPQHF

v_call: TRBV4-1
j_call: TRBJ2-7
clone_size: .
d_call: TRBD1
cdr3_nt: TGCGCCAGCAGCCAAGTTTACAGGGGCTACGAGCAGTACTTC
cdr3_aa: CASSQVYRGYEQYF

v_call: TRBV5-1
j_call: TRBJ2-4
clone_size: .
d_call: TRBD1
cdr3_nt: TGCGCCAGCAGCCCGACAGGGACATTGCACATTCAGTACTTC
cdr3_aa: CASSPTGTLHIQYF

v_call: TRBV7-6
j_call: TRBJ2-1
clone_size: .
d_call: TRBD2
cdr3_nt: TGTGCCAGCAGCTTAAGAGGCCTAGCGGGAGGCGGTGATGAGCAGTTCTTC
cdr3_aa: CASSLRGLAGGGDEQFF

v_call: TRBV5-6
j_call: TRBJ2-1
clone_size: .
d_call: TRBD2
cdr3_nt: TGTGCCAGCAGCTGGACTAGCGGGGGGGCTGCGTCCTACAATGAGCAGTTCTTC
cdr3_aa: CASSWTSGGAASYNEQFF

v_call: TRBV11-3
j_call: TRBJ2-5
clone_size: .
d_call: TRBD1
cdr3_nt: TGTGCCAGCAGCTTAGGGGGACAGAGTCAAGAGACCCAGTACTTC
cdr3_aa: CASSLGGQSQETQYF

v_call: TRBV13
j_call: TRBJ1-4
clone_size: few
d_call: TRBD1
cdr3_nt: TGTGCCAGCAGCACCCGGAGACAGGGGACTAATGAAAAACTGTTTTTT
cdr3_aa: CASSTRRQGTNEKLFF

v_call: TRBV4-2
j_call: TRBJ2-3
clone_size: .
d_call: .
cdr3_nt: TGTGCCAGCAGTCCCGGGGGGCCCACAGATACGCAGTATTTT
cdr3_aa: CASSPGGPTDTQYF

v_call: TRBV19
j_call: TRBJ2-7
clone_size: .
d_call: .
cdr3_nt: TGTGCCAGTACCCCGGGCCAGGGCCTCTACGAGCAGTACTTC
cdr3_aa: CASTPGQGLYEQYF

v_call: TRBV12-2
j_call: TRBJ1-4
clone_size: .
d_call: .
cdr3_nt: TGTGCAAGTCGCTTAATGTTGGGGGGTGAAAAACTGTTTTTT
cdr3_aa: CASRLMLGGEKLFF